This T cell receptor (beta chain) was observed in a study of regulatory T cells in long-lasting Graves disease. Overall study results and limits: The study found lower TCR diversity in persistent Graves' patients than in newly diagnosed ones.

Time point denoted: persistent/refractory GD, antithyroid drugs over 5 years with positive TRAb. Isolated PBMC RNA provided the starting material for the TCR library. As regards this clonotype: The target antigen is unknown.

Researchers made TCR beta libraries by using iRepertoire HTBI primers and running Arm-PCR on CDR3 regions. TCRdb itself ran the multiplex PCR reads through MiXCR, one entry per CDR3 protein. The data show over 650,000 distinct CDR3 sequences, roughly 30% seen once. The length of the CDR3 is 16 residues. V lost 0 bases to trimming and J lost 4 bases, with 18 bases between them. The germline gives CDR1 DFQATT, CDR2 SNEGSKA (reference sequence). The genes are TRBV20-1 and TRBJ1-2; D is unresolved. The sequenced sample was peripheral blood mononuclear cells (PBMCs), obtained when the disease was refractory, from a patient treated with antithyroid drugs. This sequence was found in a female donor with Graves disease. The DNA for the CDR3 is TGCAGTGCTAGAGATAAGTCGGCCCCGGAGGCCTATGGCTACACCTTC. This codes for CSARDKSAPEAYGYTF.